This TCR beta chain was profiled in a study of blood T cell repertoires in COVID-19. Overall study context: The United States, Italy and Spain supplied acute and convalescent COVID-19 samples.

The CDR3 has 12 amino acids. Germline V gene sequence: CDR1 SGHTA, CDR2 FQGNSA. V lost 3 bases and J 8 bases, leaving 8 bases between the germline ends. The table lists this clone with a few counts. Original processing notes: Quantification of nucleated cells was approximated via reference gene primer amplification. The repertoire was sequenced with immunoSEQ multiplex PCR; TCRdb's copy has only in-frame clones and lacks some. The V and J calls and the clone size are those of that table, but D and trimming were determined from the DNA. The profile shows some 150,000 clones, 86% of them singletons. The TCR originated in a woman aged 60-75 years with acute or convalescent COVID-19. The sequenced material came from peripheral blood. The gene calls are TRBV7-2 and TRBJ2-1; weak D call: TRBD2 (6 bases). The CDR3 loop reads CASSLTSHEQFF. The DNA for the CDR3 is TGTGCCAGCAGCTTGACTAGTCATGAGCAGTTCTTC.